The 11 T cell receptor beta chains below all came from one sample that was sequenced in a study of CD8 T cell repertoires and HIV-1 epitope variants. Profiling relied on immunoSEQ multiplex PCR, and the TCRdb table lists in-frame clones only, not all of them. This table has more than 85,000 clones, around 75% appearing once. Sequencing was done on a sample of uncultured baseline CD8+ T cells from peripheral blood mononuclear cells (PBMCs). Receptors were obtained from a male donor with HIV.

CDR3 region: CASSGMGFSNQPQHF. In nucleotides, the CDR3 is TGTGCCAGCTCGGGTATGGGATTTAGCAATCAGCCCCAGCATTTT. The rearrangement joins TRBV19 to TRBJ1-5; D gene ambiguous. This CDR3 is 15 amino acids long. Germline V gene data show CDR1 as LNHDA and CDR2 as SQIVND (reference sequence). V was pared by 9 bases and J by 0 bases, with 15 bases between.

In regard to this clone: The CDR3 ends on some other residue instead of the conserved phenylalanine or tryptophan, so this is likely a read error. The limits of the CDR3 on the DNA are not certain, so only TCRdb's listed CDR3 is given. V is TRBV6-5 and J is TRBJ2-7; the table assigns TRBD2, which was not confirmed against the DNA. Per the germline V gene, CDR1 is MNHEY and CDR2 is SVGAGI. The CDR3 comprises 11 residues, both ends counted. CDR3: CASTLKRLISS.

This clone was recorded at least ten times. The rearrangement joins TRBV11-2 to TRBJ1-1; no reliable D call. CDR1 and CDR2 from the germline V gene are SGHAT and FQNNGV. The length of the CDR3 is 16 residues. Trimming pared 1 base from V and 0 bases from J, leaving 12 bases between. CDR3 in amino acids: CASSLGEGNLNTEAFF. In DNA, the CDR3 is TGTGCCAGCAGCTTAGGGGAGGGAAATTTGAACACTGAAGCTTTCTTT.

The rearrangement joins TRBV4-3 to TRBJ2-2; D may match TRBD1 or TRBD2 (5 bases each). V was cut by 1 base and J by 7 bases, with 13 bases left in between. The CDR3 has 15 residues. CDR1 is LGHNA and CDR2 is YSLEER in the germline V gene. This CDR3 is CASSQVQGGFGELFF. CDR3 nucleotides: TGCGCCAGCAGCCAAGTGCAGGGCGGGTTCGGGGAGCTGTTTTTT.

J is TRBJ2-7 and V is TRBV5-1, with no clear D. The CDR3 runs to 12 residues. Trimming stripped 7 bases from V and 6 bases from J, with 14 bases between. The germline CDR1 and CDR2 sequences are SGHRS and YFSETQ. CDR3 residues: CASALAPPEQYF. Here the CDR3 DNA reads TGCGCCAGCGCCCTTGCCCCCCCCGAGCAGTACTTC.

This rearrangement joins TRBV25-1 to TRBJ2-5; perhaps D is TRBD1 or TRBD2 (5 bases each). The CDR3 is 12 amino acids. V was cut by 6 bases and J by 5 bases, with 10 bases left in between. Germline CDR1 MGHDK, CDR2 SYGVNS. CDR3 DNA: TGTGCCAGCAGCCCCGAGGGGGAGACCCAGTACTTC. Translation gives CASSPEGETQYF.

The V call is TRBV28, the J call TRBJ1-5, with 9 nucleotides matching TRBD1. Germline loops: CDR1 MDHEN, CDR2 SYDVKM. Germline trimming cut 2 bases from V and 7 bases from J; bases unmatched to any gene: 6. This CDR3 has 15 amino acids. The CDR3 sequence: CASSLGDRAGQPQHF. The CDR3 nucleotides read TGTGCCAGCAGTTTAGGGGACAGGGCCGGGCAGCCCCAGCATTTT.

The J gene is TRBJ2-5, the V gene TRBV6-5, with a weak D call TRBD1 (6 bases). The germline V gene has CDR1 MNHEY and CDR2 SVGAGI. Trimming left V 4 bases short and J 10 bases short, with 13 bases between. This CDR3 contains 12 residues. For the CDR3, the DNA is TGTGCCAGCAGTTTTGGGGGCGCCGACCAGTACTTC. As protein: CASSFGGADQYF.

This clone was picked up a small number of times. This chain uses TRBV27 with TRBJ1-2; TRBD1 matches at 9 bases. The length of the CDR3 is 16 residues. V shed 4 bases, J shed 3 bases, and the junction held 9 bases outside the gene matches. CDR1 and CDR2 from the germline V gene are MNHEY and SMNVEV (reference sequence). DNA for the CDR3: TGTGCCAGCAGTTCCTACAGGGGGCAGATAGACTATGGCTACACCTTC. It translates to CASSSYRGQIDYGYTF.

This sequence joins TRBV27 and TRBJ1-5, with no clear D. In germline, CDR1 is MNHEY, CDR2 SMNVEV (reference sequence). This CDR3 region has 13 residues. Trimming shortened V by 3 bases and J by 6 bases, and 9 bases separated the two germline ends. CDR3 bases: TGTGCCAGCAGTTTGCGTCGAGGTCAGCCCCAGCATTTT. It is translated as CASSLRRGQPQHF.

The CDR3 DNA follows: TGTGCCAGCACAAGAGGACAGGCCCCCTACGAGCAGTACTTC. This translates into CASTRGQAPYEQYF. The V and J genes are TRBV19 and TRBJ2-7; 7 bases align to TRBD1. Germline CDR1 reads LNHDA; CDR2 reads SQIVND (reference sequence). The CDR3 length is 14 residues. The V segment lost 9 bases and the J segment 2 bases; nucleotides outside the gene matches: 10.